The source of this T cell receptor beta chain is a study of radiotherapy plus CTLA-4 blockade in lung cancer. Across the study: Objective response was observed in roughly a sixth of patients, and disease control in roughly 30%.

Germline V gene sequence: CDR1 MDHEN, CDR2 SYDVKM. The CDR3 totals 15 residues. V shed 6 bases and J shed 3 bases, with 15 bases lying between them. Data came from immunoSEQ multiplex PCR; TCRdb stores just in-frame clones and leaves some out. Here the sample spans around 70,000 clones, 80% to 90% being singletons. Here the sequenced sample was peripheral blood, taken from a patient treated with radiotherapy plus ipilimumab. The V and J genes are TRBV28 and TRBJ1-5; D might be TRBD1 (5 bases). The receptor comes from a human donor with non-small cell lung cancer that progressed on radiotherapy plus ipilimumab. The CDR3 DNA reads TGTGCCAGCAGCTCGGGACGGTTTATCAATCAGCCCCAGCATTTT. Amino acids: CASSSGRFINQPQHF.